This passage covers 7 T cell receptor beta chains from one sample sequenced in a study of shared T cell receptors in the human thymus. Sequenced by immunoSEQ multiplex PCR; TCRdb stores in-frame clones only, minus some. The table records 700,000 or so clones, 70% to 90% of them present only once. The sample was also linked to a second study, of human thymus T cells.

The specimen was thymocytes. The receptors were gathered from a girl in the first two years of life with a congenital heart defect.

V is TRBV6-1 and J is TRBJ1-2, with 7 bases matching TRBD1. Unmatched junction bases numbered 9, after V lost 6 bases and J lost 8 bases. Germline CDR1 MNHNS, CDR2 SASEGT. The CDR3 consists of 13 residues. Written as DNA, the CDR3 is TGTGCCAGCAGGATTACAGGGGTAAACGGCTACACCTTC. It codes for CASRITGVNGYTF.

DNA of the CDR3: TGTGCCACCAGCAGAGTGTCGGCGGTTGAAGCTTTCTTT. This codes for CATSRVSAVEAFF. The chain links TRBV15 to TRBJ1-1, with D hard to call. The germline V gene has CDR1 LNHNV and CDR2 YYDKDF (reference sequence). The CDR3 spans 13 residues. Trimming left V 1 base short and J 7 bases short, with 10 bases between. The full variable domain, with the rest looked up from reference TRBV15 and TRBJ1-1, is DAMVIQNPRYQVTQFGKPVTLSCSQTLNHNVMYWYQQKSSQAPKLLFHYYDKDFNNEADTPDNFQSRRPNTSFCFLDIRSPGLGDTAMYLCATSRVSAVEAFFGQGTRLTVV.

The CDR3 loop is CASSLTVGQGKEVIETQYF. CDR3 nucleotide sequence: TGCGCCAGCAGCCTCACTGTGGGACAGGGTAAAGAAGTTATAGAGACCCAGTACTTC. This sequence joins TRBV5-1 and TRBJ2-5; 9 nucleotides line up with TRBD1. The CDR3 consists of 19 residues. V dropped 4 bases and J dropped 4; count of bases not matched to a gene: 20. Germline V gene data show CDR1 as SGHRS and CDR2 as YFSETQ.

This chain connects TRBV27 to TRBJ2-1; D remains ambiguous. The V gene's germline CDR1 is MNHEY and CDR2 SMNVEV (reference sequence). CDR3 length equals 14 residues. V lost 9 bases to trimming and J lost 0 bases, with 12 bases between them. The CDR3 region is CASSSSSSYNEQFF. The CDR3 bases are TGTGCCAGTTCGTCGTCGAGCTCCTACAATGAGCAGTTCTTC.

CDR3 coding DNA: TGTGCCAGCAGTTTCGGCTCCGGGACACATCGAACCAATGAGCAGTTCTTC. It codes for CASSFGSGTHRTNEQFF. V gene TRBV27 combines with J gene TRBJ2-1, with D possibly being TRBD1 (6 bases). Deletions cut 3 bases from V and 6 bases from J, with 21 bases between. Germline V gene sequence: CDR1 MNHEY, CDR2 SMNVEV (reference sequence). The CDR3 totals 17 residues.

The V call is TRBV4-3, the J call TRBJ1-3; D remains unclear. Germline-derived CDR1 and CDR2 are LGHNA and YSLEER. Trimming took off 2 bases at V and 0 bases at J, with 8 bases between the two ends. This CDR3 has 15 amino acids. The DNA for the CDR3 is TGCGCCAGCAGCCAAATCGGAGACTCTGGAAACACCATATATTTT. It yields the protein CASSQIGDSGNTIYF.

This chain links TRBV6-4 with TRBJ2-5, with 9 bases lining up with TRBD2. J lost 4 bases, V lost 5 bases, and 5 bases had no gene match. This CDR3 has 14 residues. The germline CDR1 and CDR2 sequences are MRHNA and SNTAGT. The CDR3 loop is CASSILAGRETQYF. The CDR3 DNA sequence: TGTGCCAGCAGTATTCTAGCGGGGCGAGAGACCCAGTACTTC.